Listed here are 29 T cell receptor beta chains from one sample, sequenced in a study of T cells expressing NK-cell markers. Using the 5' RACE reads, TCRdb records one entry per CDR3 protein without DNA. The table for this sample gives hundreds of thousands of distinct CDR3 sequences. The sequenced sample consisted of blood T cells: a sorted CD56 or NKG2C T cell subset, CD4+ or CD8+ T cells, or bulk PBMC T cells (not recorded which). The source of these receptors is a woman aged 18-70 years in good health.

The V call is TRBV20-1, the J call TRBJ2-3. This CDR3 has 12 residues. The germline V gene has CDR1 DFQATT and CDR2 SNEGSKA (reference sequence). This CDR3 is CSAPMDTDTQYF.

This chain uses TRBV20-1 with TRBJ2-1; TCRdb's assignment of TRBD2 cannot be checked, as there is no DNA. The length of the CDR3 is 14 residues. In germline, CDR1 is DFQATT, CDR2 SNEGSKA (reference sequence). The CDR3 sequence: CSARPLAGGNEQFF.

V is TRBV4-2 and J is TRBJ2-1. CDR3 length: 16 residues. Per germline, CDR1 LGHNA and CDR2 YNFKEQ. The CDR3 region is CASSQQPVSSYNEQFF.

V gene TRBV9 combines with J gene TRBJ1-2. Germline V gene sequence: CDR1 SGDLS, CDR2 YYNGEE. The CDR3 has 13 residues. CDR3 amino acids: CASSVTDDYGYTF. The full variable domain, rest sourced from reference TRBV9 and TRBJ1-2, is DSGVTQTPKHLITATGQRVTLRCSPRSGDLSVYWYQQSLDQGLQFLIQYYNGEERAKGNILERFSAQQFPDLHSELNLSSLELGDSALYFCASSVTDDYGYTFGSGTRLTVV.

V gene TRBV28 combines with J gene TRBJ2-1; the D gene TCRdb calls, TRBD2, cannot be checked with no DNA. Germline-derived CDR1 and CDR2 are MDHEN and SYDVKM. The CDR3 has 16 residues. CDR3 sequence reads: CASNQTPGGPRDEQFF.

This chain links TRBV2 with TRBJ2-7. The CDR3 loop spans 12 amino acids. Germline values: CDR1 SNHLY, CDR2 FYNNEI. The CDR3 here is CASSEASYEQYF.

The gene calls are TRBV12-3 or TRBV12-4 and TRBJ1-2. The CDR3 spans 14 residues. The CDR3 sequence is CASGSIVRGGGYTF.

The rearrangement uses TRBV7-2 and TRBJ1-2. The CDR3 loop spans 15 amino acids. From germline, CDR1 is SGHTA and CDR2 FQGNSA. CDR3 region: CASSPPARVGYGYTF.

The V gene is TRBV4-3, the J gene TRBJ2-3; the D gene TCRdb calls, TRBD2, cannot be checked with no DNA. This CDR3 comprises 17 residues. The germline CDR1 and CDR2 sequences are LGHNA and YSLEER. CDR3 region: CASSQEGAVAGTDTQYF.

The V gene is TRBV12-3 or TRBV12-4, the J gene TRBJ1-4. The CDR3 runs to 14 residues. The CDR3 here is CASSLGLRNEKLFF.

The CDR3 here is CSARAPFYRGRDQPQHF. The rearrangement joins TRBV20-1 to TRBJ1-5; the TRBD1 assignment by TCRdb is unverifiable without DNA. The CDR3 runs to 17 residues. The germline CDR1 and CDR2 sequences are DFQATT and SNEGSKA (reference sequence).

The rearrangement links TRBV29-1 to TRBJ1-2; TCRdb gives TRBD1 as the D gene, but with no DNA this cannot be confirmed. Looked up from germline, CDR1 is SQVTM and CDR2 is ANQGSEA. The CDR3 runs to 12 residues. The CDR3 reads CSVGLWGGRDTF. Combining the CDR3 with reference TRBV29-1 and TRBJ1-2 gives the whole variable domain SAVISQKPSRDICQRGTSLTIQCQVDSQVTMMFWYRQQPGQSLTLIATANQGSEATYESGFVIDKFPISRPNLTFSTLTVSNMSPEDSSIYLCSVGLWGGRDTFGSGTRLTVV.

The V and J genes are TRBV12-3 or TRBV12-4 and TRBJ2-1; TCRdb's D call of TRBD2 is untestable without DNA. The CDR3 runs 17 residues. CDR3 protein: CASSTDYSGGHYNEQFF.

The gene calls are TRBV5-4 and TRBJ2-2; TCRdb's D gene call, TRBD1, goes unchecked for lack of DNA. This CDR3 spans 17 amino acids. The germline V gene has CDR1 SGHNT and CDR2 YYREEE (reference sequence). CDR3 amino acids: CASTPGWDRGVTGELFF.

The chain has TRBV12-3 or TRBV12-4 and TRBJ2-5. The CDR3 spans 14 residues. Here the CDR3 reads CASSLAPKGETQYF.

The chain couples TRBV19 to TRBJ2-7. There are 13 residues in the CDR3. Germline CDR1 is LNHDA and CDR2 is SQIVND (reference sequence). This CDR3 reads CASSIWGHYEQYF.

The rearrangement links TRBV12-3 or TRBV12-4 to TRBJ1-5; TCRdb's assignment of TRBD1 cannot be checked, as there is no DNA. This CDR3 is built from 13 residues. The CDR3 loop is CASSTTGDQPQHF.

The chain employs TRBV5-5 and TRBJ2-3; TCRdb picks TRBD1, but there is no DNA to check that call. Germline assignment: CDR1 SGHKS and CDR2 YYEKEE (reference sequence). This CDR3 comprises 16 residues. This chain's CDR3 is CASSLVTGTSTDTQYF.

This chain connects TRBV25-1 to TRBJ2-7; absent DNA, TCRdb's TRBD1 call cannot be checked. The V gene's germline CDR1 is MGHDK and CDR2 SYGVNS. CDR3 length: 14 residues. Here the CDR3 reads CASNVGGLSYEQYF.

The chain couples TRBV7-2 to TRBJ2-1; the TCRdb call, TRBD1, lacks DNA for checking. Per germline, CDR1 SGHTA and CDR2 FQGNSA. There are 15 residues in the CDR3. CDR3 sequence: CASSLQRGLSGRQFF.

The rearrangement links TRBV4-3 to TRBJ1-3. The CDR3 contains 15 residues. The germline gives CDR1 LGHNA, CDR2 YSLEER. Here the CDR3 reads CASSQDLYRGNTIYF.

The J gene is TRBJ1-5, the V gene TRBV5-1; absent DNA, TCRdb's TRBD1 call cannot be checked. The germline gives CDR1 SGHRS, CDR2 YFSETQ. The CDR3 totals 14 residues. The chain's CDR3 is CASSLQGSDQPQHF.

The chain joins TRBV24-1 to TRBJ2-1; no DNA is available, so the TRBD1 call from TCRdb remains unchecked. This CDR3 has 17 amino acids. CDR1 is KGHDR and CDR2 is SFDVKD in the germline V gene. The CDR3 loop is CATSDPGGDRNNNEQFF.

V and J are TRBV6-1 and TRBJ2-7; the D call from TCRdb, TRBD2, cannot be confirmed without DNA. This CDR3 contains 14 residues. Germline-derived CDR1 and CDR2 are MNHNS and SASEGT. CDR3 protein: CASSITGSSYEQYF.

The gene calls are TRBV29-1 and TRBJ2-3. Germline V lookup: CDR1 SQVTM, CDR2 ANQGSEA. The CDR3 covers 15 residues. CDR3 loop: CSALFSRITTDTQYF.

This chain joins TRBV5-1 and TRBJ2-5. CDR1 SGHRS and CDR2 YFSETQ come from the germline V gene. The CDR3 contains 15 residues. The CDR3 region is CASSLGGGVQETQYF.

V and J are TRBV12-3 or TRBV12-4 and TRBJ2-3. This CDR3 comprises 14 residues. The CDR3 spells CASKTQSSTDTQYF.

V and J are TRBV9 and TRBJ1-2. The germline V gene has CDR1 SGDLS and CDR2 YYNGEE. The CDR3 loop spans 13 amino acids. This CDR3 reads CASSPTFNYGYTF.

The gene calls are TRBV5-1 and TRBJ2-3. The CDR3 totals 11 residues. Per germline, CDR1 SGHRS and CDR2 YFSETQ. This CDR3 is CASRLGDTQYF. Combining the CDR3 with reference TRBV5-1 and TRBJ2-3 gives the whole variable domain KAGVTQTPRYLIKTRGQQVTLSCSPISGHRSVSWYQQTPGQGLQFLFEYFSETQRNKGNFPGRFSGRQFSNSRSEMNVSTLELGDSALYLCASRLGDTQYFGPGTRLTVL.